This entry is about one T cell receptor beta chain. As originally analysed: Amplification from reference gene primers served as the basis for estimated nucleated cell counts. The table came from immunoSEQ multiplex PCR; TCRdb's copy has only in-frame clones and leaves some out. D and trimming come from the DNA, and the V and J calls and clone size come from that table. The table lists more than 150,000 clones, over 80% of them singletons. The CDR3 totals 13 residues. The germline CDR1 and CDR2 sequences are SQVTM and ANQGSEA. The ends were cut back, 2 bases at V and 1 base at J, with 8 bases in the middle. This entry comes from a study of blood T cell repertoires in COVID-19.

Source material: peripheral blood. This chain links TRBV29-1 with TRBJ2-5, with TRBD1 as a possible D gene (6 bases). The sequence derives from a man between 65 and 80 years old who had recovered from COVID-19. CDR3 bases: TGCAGCGTTGAAAGGGGGTCCCAAGAGACCCAGTACTTC. This encodes CSVERGSQETQYF.